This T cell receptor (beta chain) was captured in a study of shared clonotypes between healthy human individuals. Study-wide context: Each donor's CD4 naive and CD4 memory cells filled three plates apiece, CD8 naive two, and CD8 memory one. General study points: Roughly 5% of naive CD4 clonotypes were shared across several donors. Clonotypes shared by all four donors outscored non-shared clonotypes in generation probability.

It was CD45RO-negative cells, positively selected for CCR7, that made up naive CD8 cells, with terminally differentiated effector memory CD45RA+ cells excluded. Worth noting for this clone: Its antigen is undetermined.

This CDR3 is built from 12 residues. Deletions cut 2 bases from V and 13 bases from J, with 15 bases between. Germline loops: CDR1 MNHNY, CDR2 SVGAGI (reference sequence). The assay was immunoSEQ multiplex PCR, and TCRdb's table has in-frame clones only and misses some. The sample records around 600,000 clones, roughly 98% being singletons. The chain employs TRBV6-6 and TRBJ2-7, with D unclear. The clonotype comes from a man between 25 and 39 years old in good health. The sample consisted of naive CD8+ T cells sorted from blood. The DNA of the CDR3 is TGTGCCAGCAGTTACCCTCGGGCCGACCCTTACTTC. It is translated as CASSYPRADPYF.